The 29 T cell receptor beta chains listed next were all sequenced from one sample in a study of blood T cell repertoires in COVID-19. The data were produced by immunoSEQ multiplex PCR, yet TCRdb's version contains in-frame clones alone and is incomplete. The data show about 260,000 clones, just under 90% seen once. The sample taken for sequencing was peripheral blood. Receptor source: a woman between 40 and 50 years old with acute or convalescent COVID-19.

This rearrangement joins TRBV6-5 to TRBJ1-4, with D hard to call. The CDR3 is made up of 15 amino acids. Germline CDR1 is MNHEY and CDR2 is SVGAGI. V lost 7 bases to trimming and J lost 2 bases, with 14 bases between them. CDR3 sequence reads: CASKRQLGTNEKLFF. Here the CDR3 DNA reads TGTGCCAGCAAACGGCAGCTCGGGACTAATGAAAAACTGTTTTTT.

This chain links TRBV24-1 with TRBJ2-2, with 9 bases identical to TRBD1. Trimming took 7 bases from V and 4 from J; bases not matched to a gene: 12. CDR1 and CDR2 from the germline V gene are KGHDR and SFDVKD. CDR3 size: 17 residues. The CDR3 DNA follows: TGTGCCACCAGCAACGGGGGGACAGGGTTTGGCACCGGGGAGCTGTTTTTT. This codes for CATSNGGTGFGTGELFF.

CDR3 sequence (DNA): TGTGCCAGCCGACAGGGGTATGGCTACACCTTC. This gives the protein CASRQGYGYTF. The V call is TRBV28, the J call TRBJ1-2; 8 bases line up with TRBD1. Trimming cost V 8 bases and J 5 bases; bases outside gene matches: 1. CDR1 is MDHEN, CDR2 SYDVKM, per germline. This CDR3 comprises 11 residues.

V is TRBV12-3 or TRBV12-4 and J is TRBJ1-1, with 7 bases aligning to TRBD1. The CDR3 runs 13 residues. Trimming at V came to 7 bases and at J to 4 bases, leaving 6 bases not matched to a gene. The DNA of the CDR3 is TGTGCCAGCAAACTACAGGGGTTCACTGAAGCTTTCTTT. Encoded protein: CASKLQGFTEAFF.

This clone was picked up one time. This chain connects TRBV2 to TRBJ1-2, with a weak D call TRBD1 (5 bases). The germline V gene encodes CDR1 SNHLY and CDR2 FYNNEI. The CDR3 loop spans 13 amino acids. Trimming left V 3 bases short and J 8 bases short, with 13 bases between. As DNA, the CDR3 is TGTGCCAGCAGTGAGATTCGCCAGGGAGGCTACACCTTC. Encoded protein: CASSEIRQGGYTF.

In regard to this clone: The same CDR3 is also encoded by other DNA sequences in this sample. The chain links TRBV5-4 to TRBJ2-2; D is possibly TRBD2 (5 bases). Germline lookup yields CDR1 SGHNT and CDR2 YYREEE (reference sequence). V was shortened by 0 bases and J by 6 bases, with 6 bases between the two germline ends. This CDR3 region has 13 residues. This CDR3 reads CASSLGGPGELFF. The CDR3 nucleotides are TGTGCCAGCAGCTTGGGAGGGCCCGGGGAGCTGTTTTTT. The whole variable domain, filled in from reference TRBV5-4 and TRBJ2-2, reads ETGVTQSPTHLIKTRGQQVTLRCSSQSGHNTVSWYQQALGQGPQFIFQYYREEENGRGNFPPRFSGLQFPNYSSELNVNALELDDSALYLCASSLGGPGELFFGEGSRLTVL.

The gene calls are TRBV30 and TRBJ1-1; D call uncertain. The CDR3 is made up of 11 amino acids. Germline CDR1 and CDR2: GTSNPN and SVGIG (reference sequence). V lost 1 base, J lost 5 bases, and 5 bases lay in between. CDR3 sequence reads: CAWSGRTEAFF. The CDR3 nucleotides read TGTGCCTGGAGTGGGAGAACTGAAGCTTTCTTT.

This clone was found once. The rearrangement joins TRBV10-3 to TRBJ1-4, with 9 nucleotides matching TRBD1. J was trimmed by 7 bases and V by 3 bases; bases with no gene match: 12. CDR1 and CDR2 (germline): ENHRY, SYGVKD. The CDR3 consists of 17 residues. Here the CDR3 DNA reads TGTGCCATCAGTGAAGGACAGGGGCTAAAGGGGGGTGAAAAACTGTTTTTT. Protein product: CAISEGQGLKGGEKLFF.

With regard to this clone: One end of the junction varies from germline; a read error may be responsible. This chain joins TRBV5-4 and TRBJ2-2; D ambiguous. Germline CDR1 SGHNT, CDR2 YYREEE (reference sequence). This CDR3 comprises 18 residues. Here the CDR3 DNA reads TGTGCCAGCAGCTTGTCACCGTGGGCAATCGAAAACACCAGGGAGCTGTTTTTT. This sequence encodes CASSLSPWAIENTRELFF.

The CDR3 bases are TGTGCCAGCAGCTCACGACAGGGGGCTTCACCCCTCCACTTT. Translation gives CASSSRQGASPLHF. The chain uses TRBV7-2 and TRBJ1-6; 10 positions match TRBD1. The V and J ends lost 4 bases and 9 bases, in that order; junction bases with no gene match: 3. The CDR3 consists of 14 residues. From germline, CDR1 is SGHTA and CDR2 FQGNSA.

The V gene is TRBV6-5, the J gene TRBJ1-5, with no clear D. This CDR3 contains 13 residues. The V end lost 8 bases, the J end lost 3 bases, and 11 bases lay between the germline ends. The germline V gene has CDR1 MNHEY and CDR2 SVGAGI. The CDR3 reads CASQKVANQPQHF. DNA for the CDR3: TGTGCCAGCCAGAAGGTAGCCAATCAGCCCCAGCATTTT.

The table lists this clone with a few counts. This chain uses TRBV20-1 with TRBJ1-2, with TRBD1 matching over 9 bases. Unmatched junction bases numbered 16, after V lost 3 bases and J lost 8 bases. This CDR3 is 16 amino acids long. In germline, CDR1 is DFQATT, CDR2 SNEGSKA (reference sequence). The DNA for the CDR3 is TGCAGTGCTAGTAGGGGGCCTCGGGACAGGGCAGCCGGCTACACCTTC. Its translation is CSASRGPRDRAAGYTF.

The genes are TRBV4-1 and TRBJ2-7; 7 nucleotides agree with TRBD1. The V gene's germline CDR1 is MGHRA and CDR2 YSYEKL. V shed 0 bases, J shed 3 bases, and the junction held 5 bases outside the gene matches. The CDR3 covers 15 residues. Here the CDR3 reads CASSQDLHRGYEQYV. In DNA, the CDR3 is TGCGCCAGCAGCCAAGATCTCCACAGGGGCTACGAGCAGTACGTC.

This sequence joins TRBV3-1 (or the pseudogene TRBV3-2) and TRBJ2-3, with unresolved D. This CDR3 has 12 residues. V lost 4 bases, J lost 6 bases, and 8 bases lay in between. The V gene's germline CDR1 is LGHDT and CDR2 YNNKEL (reference sequence). The CDR3 region is CASSRDRDTQYF. CDR3 bases: TGTGCCAGCAGCCGAGACCGGGATACGCAGTATTTT.

This clone showed up just once. This rearrangement joins TRBV2 to TRBJ2-3, with a possible D match to TRBD2 (7 bases). V lost 7 bases and J 0 bases, leaving 20 bases between the germline ends. CDR1 SNHLY and CDR2 FYNNEI come from the germline V gene. The CDR3 covers 17 residues. The CDR3 region is CASTPRGRGTSTDTQYF. CDR3 bases: TGTGCCAGCACCCCGCGGGGGCGGGGGACTAGCACAGATACGCAGTATTTT.

This chain links TRBV24-1 with TRBJ1-4; D is ambiguous. Germline values: CDR1 KGHDR, CDR2 SFDVKD. The CDR3 length is 13 residues. V was trimmed by 4 bases and J by 6 bases, leaving 8 bases between them. CDR3 loop: CATSDTQYEKLFF. The DNA for the CDR3 is TGTGCCACCAGTGACACGCAGTATGAAAAACTGTTTTTT.

The chain recombines TRBV4-2 with TRBJ1-5, with D possibly being TRBD1 (5 bases). This CDR3 is 15 amino acids long. The ends were cut back, 4 bases at V and 3 bases at J, with 13 bases in the middle. From germline, CDR1 is LGHNA and CDR2 YNFKEQ. Here the CDR3 reads CASSPEGRPNQPQHF. For the CDR3, the DNA is TGTGCCAGCAGCCCTGAGGGGAGGCCCAATCAGCCCCAGCATTTT.

This clone was found once. CDR3 sequence (DNA): TGTGCCAGCAGCTTGGTGTCGCACAGCTCTGGGGCCAACGTCCTGACTTTC. Translation: CASSLVSHSSGANVLTF. This sequence joins TRBV5-4 and TRBJ2-6; no clear D gene. The V and J ends lost 0 bases and 0 bases respectively, with 10 bases between them. CDR3 size: 17 residues. Germline assignment: CDR1 SGHNT and CDR2 YYREEE (reference sequence).

V is TRBV6-5 and J is TRBJ2-5; 11 bases agree with TRBD2. This CDR3 contains 16 residues. Trimming cost V 4 bases and J 1 base; bases outside gene matches: 5. CDR1 is MNHEY, CDR2 SVGAGI, per germline. The CDR3 sequence is CASSSRLAGIQETQYF. Written as DNA, the CDR3 is TGTGCCAGCAGTTCCCGACTAGCGGGGATCCAAGAGACCCAGTACTTC.

The chain links TRBV7-2 to TRBJ2-2; D not certain. The CDR3 runs to 15 residues. Germline CDR1 and CDR2: SGHTA and FQGNSA. Trimming stripped 0 bases from V and 4 bases from J, with 9 bases between. Written as DNA, the CDR3 is TGTGCCAGCAGCTTAGCGGCTAGGAGCACCGGGGAGCTGTTTTTT. Protein product: CASSLAARSTGELFF. The full variable domain, its missing parts supplied by reference TRBV7-2 and TRBJ2-2, is GAGVSQSPSNKVTEKGKDVELRCDPISGHTALYWYRQSLGQGLEFLIYFQGNSAPDKSGLPSDRFSAERTGGSVSTLTIQRTQQEDSAVYLCASSLAARSTGELFFGEGSRLTVL.

The rearrangement links TRBV7-9 to TRBJ2-7, with 7 bases aligning to TRBD1. Germline assignment: CDR1 SEHNR and CDR2 FQNEAQ (reference sequence). The CDR3 extends over 18 amino acids. V trimming: 4 bases; J trimming: 6 bases; junction bases outside the gene matches: 21. The DNA of the CDR3 is TGTGCCAGCAGCTCCGAGGCCCGGACAGGCCGGGGTATGCGCGAGCAGTACGTC. Translated: CASSSEARTGRGMREQYV.

The V gene is TRBV5-1, the J gene TRBJ1-1; perhaps TRBD1 as D (6 bases). The CDR3 is 12 amino acids. The germline V gene has CDR1 SGHRS and CDR2 YFSETQ. Trimming left V 5 bases short and J 6 bases short, with 11 bases between. The CDR3 here is CASRVGTSEAFF. The CDR3 region has the DNA TGCGCCAGCAGGGTCGGGACATCTGAAGCTTTCTTT. The whole variable domain, remainder taken from reference TRBV5-1 and TRBJ1-1, is KAGVTQTPRYLIKTRGQQVTLSCSPISGHRSVSWYQQTPGQGLQFLFEYFSETQRNKGNFPGRFSGRQFSNSRSEMNVSTLELGDSALYLCASRVGTSEAFFGQGTRLTVV.

The V call is TRBV7-7, the J call TRBJ2-1; TRBD1 aligns across 12 bases. In germline, CDR1 is SSHAT, CDR2 FNYEAQ (reference sequence). The CDR3 spans 16 residues. V gave up 1 base and J gave up 7 bases; unmatched junction bases: 5. CDR3 sequence (DNA): TGTGCCAGCAGCTTAGGTGGGACAGGGGGCGCGAATGAGCAGTTCTTC. Its protein is CASSLGGTGGANEQFF.

V gene TRBV2 combines with J gene TRBJ1-3, with D maybe TRBD1 (5 bases). Germline V CDR1 and CDR2: SNHLY, FYNNEI. With 4 bases removed from V and 0 bases from J, the gap between germline ends came to 7 bases. The CDR3 consists of 14 residues. The CDR3 nucleotides are TGTGCCAGCAGTGGGACAACCTCTGGAAACACCATATATTTT. Protein product: CASSGTTSGNTIYF.

The chain has TRBV13 and TRBJ1-5; D gene unclear. The germline CDR1 and CDR2 sequences are PRHDT and FYEKMQ (reference sequence). This CDR3 comprises 12 residues. V lost 5 bases and J 5 bases, leaving 7 bases between the germline ends. CDR3 sequence (DNA): TGTGCCAGCAGCAAGGAGGATCAGCCCCAGCATTTT. Translating gives CASSKEDQPQHF.

The J gene is TRBJ2-2, the V gene TRBV7-8; tentatively, D is TRBD2 (6 bases). Trimming stripped 1 base from V and 4 bases from J, with 13 bases between. Germline V lookup: CDR1 SGHVS, CDR2 FQNEAQ. This CDR3 comprises 16 residues. The CDR3 loop is CASSLDAGTRTGELFF. DNA of the CDR3: TGTGCCAGCAGCTTAGACGCGGGGACTCGCACCGGGGAGCTGTTTTTT.

The V call is TRBV7-2, the J call TRBJ2-7; D remains ambiguous. Per germline, CDR1 SGHTA and CDR2 FQGNSA. The V end lost 0 bases, the J end lost 3 bases, and 6 bases lay between the germline ends. The CDR3 contains 13 residues. DNA for the CDR3: TGTGCCAGCAGCTTAGCACCTAACTACGAGCAGTACGTC. This codes for CASSLAPNYEQYV.

The chain couples TRBV11-2 to TRBJ1-4; the D gene is possibly TRBD1 (6 bases). This CDR3 is built from 18 residues. Trimming left V 2 bases short and J 8 bases short, with 24 bases between. Per germline, CDR1 SGHAT and CDR2 FQNNGV. CDR3 residues: CASSLWGFRTGFIEKLFF. The CDR3 nucleotides are TGTGCCAGCAGCTTATGGGGGTTCCGAACAGGGTTTATAGAAAAACTGTTTTTT.

The J gene is TRBJ2-3, the V gene TRBV14; 10 positions match TRBD1. Germline CDR1 reads SGHDN; CDR2 reads FVKESK. V dropped 4 bases and J dropped 3; count of bases not matched to a gene: 16. The CDR3 is 19 residues long. The CDR3 bases are TGTGCCAGCAGCCTCTCCTGGGGAGGACAGGGGGTAAGGACAGATACGCAGTATTTT. Translated: CASSLSWGGQGVRTDTQYF.